Listed here are 22 T cell receptor beta chains from one sample, sequenced in a study of blood T cell repertoires in COVID-19. Measured with immunoSEQ multiplex PCR; TCRdb has only the in-frame clones, and not every one. This table holds tens of thousands of clones, around 85% found once. The sequencing input was peripheral blood. These TCRs come from a woman aged 70 to 79 with active or convalescent COVID-19.

This clone appeared once. The V call is TRBV11-2, the J call TRBJ1-1; TRBD1 is a possible D gene (6 bases). Trimming removed 5 bases from V and 3 bases from J, with 10 bases in between. The germline gives CDR1 SGHAT, CDR2 FQNNGV. The CDR3 runs to 13 residues. The CDR3 here is CASSPRTDTEAFF. CDR3 nucleotide sequence: TGTGCCAGCAGCCCCCGGACAGACACTGAAGCTTTCTTT.

The CDR3 region has the DNA TGTGCCAGCAGCTTATCTGCCGGGTCCGTCTATGGCTACACCTTC. It translates to CASSLSAGSVYGYTF. The chain combines TRBV7-2 with TRBJ1-2; D is undetermined. Between the trimmed V and J ends, which lost 2 bases and 4 bases, there was a span of 14 bases. This CDR3 has 15 residues. Germline V lookup: CDR1 SGHTA, CDR2 FQGNSA.

Only one count was recorded for this clone. The chain couples TRBV3-1 (or the pseudogene TRBV3-2) to TRBJ1-5, with D possibly matching TRBD1 (5 bases). Deletions cut 1 base from V and 4 bases from J, with 14 bases between. Germline V gene data show CDR1 as LGHDT and CDR2 as YNNKEL (reference sequence). CDR3 length: 16 residues. The CDR3 nucleotides are TGTGCCAGCAGCCAAGGGGCAGGGAACAAAAATCAGCCCCAGCATTTT. Protein product: CASSQGAGNKNQPQHF.

The gene calls are TRBV6-4 and TRBJ2-1; 11 bases align to TRBD2. Trimming took 4 bases from V and 4 from J; bases not matched to a gene: 12. The CDR3 has 18 residues. Germline V gene lookup returns CDR1 MRHNA and CDR2 SNTAGT. The chain's CDR3 is CASSGSSGGASRYNEQFF. The CDR3 nucleotides are TGTGCCAGCAGTGGAAGTAGCGGGGGGGCCTCTCGGTACAATGAGCAGTTCTTC.

The chain links TRBV5-4 to TRBJ1-1; 7 bases line up with TRBD1. J lost 7 bases, V lost 4 bases, and 7 bases had no gene match. CDR1 and CDR2 from the germline V gene are SGHNT and YYREEE (reference sequence). The CDR3 totals 13 residues. The CDR3 DNA reads as TGTGCCAGCAGCCCCGGGACAGAAGTTGAAGCTTTCTTT. It is translated as CASSPGTEVEAFF.

V and J are TRBV6-5 and TRBJ1-2; D possibly corresponds to TRBD1 (5 bases). V gave up 7 bases and J gave up 6 bases, with 15 bases separating them. Germline values: CDR1 MNHEY, CDR2 SVGAGI. There are 13 residues in the CDR3. The CDR3 region has the DNA TGTGCCAGCAAGACGGGGGGAGCCAATGGCTACACCTTC. Its protein is CASKTGGANGYTF.

The chain joins TRBV24-1 to TRBJ2-5, with a tentative D call TRBD1 (6 bases). The V end lost 4 bases, the J end lost 5 bases, and 13 bases lay between the germline ends. The CDR3 length is 14 residues. Germline V gives CDR1 KGHDR, CDR2 SFDVKD. CDR3 sequence: CATSDAITGETQYF. The DNA of the CDR3 is TGTGCCACCAGTGACGCGATAACAGGGGAGACCCAGTACTTC.

This sequence joins TRBV7-9 and TRBJ1-2, with 7 bases matching TRBD1. Trimming removed 3 bases from V and 2 bases from J; junction bases left unmatched: 3. The CDR3 is made up of 14 amino acids. Germline CDR1 is SEHNR and CDR2 is FQNEAQ (reference sequence). CDR3: CASSLTGPNYGYTF. The CDR3 coding sequence is TGTGCCAGCAGCTTGACAGGGCCCAACTATGGCTACACCTTC.

Regarding this clone: Sequence at one end of the junction differs from germline and may be a read error. Additional DNA sequences in this sample encode the identical CDR3. CDR3 sequence reads: CASSPDRTSYNEQFF. The CDR3, as DNA: TGTGCCAGCAGTCCGGACAGGACCTCCTACAATGAGCAATTCTTC. V usage is TRBV6-5 and J usage is TRBJ2-1, with 7 bases identical to TRBD1. CDR1 and CDR2 from the germline V gene are MNHEY and SVGAGI. This CDR3 contains 15 residues.

A single count supports this clone. In nucleotides, the CDR3 is TGTGCCAGCAGTTGGAGGACAGGACTAGATACGCAGTATTTT. It codes for CASSWRTGLDTQYF. The chain is built from TRBV6-2 or TRBV6-3 and TRBJ2-3; 7 bases fit TRBD1. CDR1 is MNHEY, CDR2 SVGEGT, per germline. The length of the CDR3 is 14 residues. Trimming at V came to 4 bases and at J to 5 bases, leaving 6 bases not matched to a gene.

A word on this clone: One end of the junction varies from germline; a read error may be responsible. This chain joins TRBV7-7 and TRBJ2-7; 7 positions agree with TRBD1. The CDR3 covers 13 residues. The germline CDR1 and CDR2 sequences are SSHAT and FNYEAQ (reference sequence). The CDR3 loop reads CASSKDRVGEQYF. The CDR3 bases are TGTGCTAGCAGCAAAGACAGGGTAGGCGAGCAGTACTTC.

On this clone itself: This CDR3 is also generated by other DNA sequences in the sample. J is TRBJ1-1 and V is TRBV6-6; unclear D gene. V was clipped by 0 bases and J by 5 bases, with 7 bases between them. Germline-derived CDR1 and CDR2 are MNHNY and SVGAGI (reference sequence). This CDR3 spans 13 amino acids. The CDR3 loop is CASSYSPQTEAFF. DNA of the CDR3: TGTGCCAGCAGTTACTCGCCACAGACTGAAGCTTTCTTT.

This clone was counted only a few times. The V gene is TRBV9, the J gene TRBJ2-2, with D possibly TRBD2 on 6 matching bases. V was pared by 0 bases and J by 5 bases, with 14 bases between. CDR3 size: 16 residues. The germline CDR1 and CDR2 sequences are SGDLS and YYNGEE. DNA for the CDR3: TGTGCCAGCAGCGTAGTAGTTGGGCGGGGTACCGGGGAGCTGTTTTTT. As protein: CASSVVVGRGTGELFF.

This CDR3 reads CASSLTDRGRDEQYF. As DNA, the CDR3 is TGTGCCAGCAGTCTCACAGACAGGGGGAGAGACGAGCAGTACTTC. This chain joins TRBV28 and TRBJ2-7; 9 bases map to TRBD1. The length of the CDR3 is 15 residues. Per the germline V gene, CDR1 is MDHEN and CDR2 is SYDVKM. Trimming removed 5 bases from V and 5 bases from J; junction bases left unmatched: 10.

V usage is TRBV9 and J usage is TRBJ1-3; no clear D. CDR1 is SGDLS and CDR2 is YYNGEE in the germline V gene. The V end was cut by 9 bases, the J end by 0 bases, with 13 bases between. The CDR3 is made up of 14 amino acids. The CDR3 sequence is CATRVGSSGNTIYF. The CDR3 DNA sequence: TGTGCCACCCGTGTGGGGAGCTCTGGAAACACCATATATTTT.

A few counts support this clone. This chain connects TRBV25-1 to TRBJ2-5; 11 positions match TRBD2. With 5 bases clipped from V and 5 bases from J, the junction kept 4 bases outside the gene matches. The CDR3 is made up of 14 amino acids. Looked up from germline, CDR1 is MGHDK and CDR2 is SYGVNS. The CDR3 DNA reads TGTGCCAGCAGTAGTAGCGGGGGGGCTGAGACCCAGTACTTC. Translated: CASSSSGGAETQYF.

The chain is built from TRBV7-2 and TRBJ1-1; TRBD1 is a possible D gene (5 bases). The CDR3 loop spans 15 amino acids. Deletions cut 1 base from V and 0 bases from J, with 9 bases between. Germline V gives CDR1 SGHTA, CDR2 FQGNSA. CDR3 sequence (DNA): TGTGCCAGCAGCTTAGGGGCAGGGATGAACACTGAAGCTTTCTTT. It translates to CASSLGAGMNTEAFF.

The V and J genes are TRBV6-5 and TRBJ1-3, with 8 bases fitting TRBD1. Unmatched junction bases numbered 4, after V lost 4 bases and J lost 2 bases. The CDR3 spans 15 residues. Per germline, CDR1 MNHEY and CDR2 SVGAGI. CDR3 bases: TGTGCCAGCAGTTTCAGGGGGCTGGCTGGAAACACCATATATTTT. Protein: CASSFRGLAGNTIYF.

The table lists this clone with a count of one. V usage is TRBV5-1 and J usage is TRBJ1-2; 9 bases map to TRBD1. The CDR3 is 13 amino acids. Per the germline V gene, CDR1 is SGHRS and CDR2 is YFSETQ. Unmatched junction bases numbered 6, after V lost 4 bases and J lost 8 bases. This CDR3 is CASSPDRGKGYTF. The CDR3 region has the DNA TGCGCCAGCAGCCCAGACAGGGGGAAGGGCTACACCTTC.

V and J are TRBV27 and TRBJ1-1, with TRBD1 identical over 12 bases. J was trimmed by 1 base and V by 1 base; bases with no gene match: 7. There are 18 residues in the CDR3. The germline V gene has CDR1 MNHEY and CDR2 SMNVEV (reference sequence). The CDR3 coding sequence is TGTGCCAGCAGTTTATGGGGGACAGGGGGCCGAGGGAACACTGAAGCTTTCTTT. It is translated as CASSLWGTGGRGNTEAFF.

V is TRBV11-2 and J is TRBJ2-3; 7 nucleotides agree with TRBD2. Per the germline V gene, CDR1 is SGHAT and CDR2 is FQNNGV. J gave up 5 bases and V 6 bases, and 8 bases lay outside the gene matches. This CDR3 spans 14 amino acids. For the CDR3, the DNA is TGTGCCAGCAGATGGGGCAGGGAGGGAGATACGCAGTATTTT. Translating it yields CASRWGREGDTQYF.

The chain employs TRBV21-1 and TRBJ2-5; TRBD2, the table's D call, was not compared with the DNA. TRBV21-1 counts as a pseudogene. The CDR3 totals 18 residues. CDR3 sequence: CASSCPGGGGSRGETQYF. The CDR3 DNA reads as TGTGCCAGCAGCTGCCCTGGCGGCGGGGGCAGCAGGGGAGAGACCCAGTACTTC.